These 3 T cell receptor beta chains share one sample of origin, sequenced in a study of regulatory T cells in long-lasting Graves disease. Specified time point: newly diagnosed GD, antithyroid drugs for less than 3 months. The TCR library was made from RNA extracted from PBMCs. Building of the TCR beta libraries involved iRepertoire HTBI primers and Arm-PCR of CDR3 regions. Each CDR3 protein is one row after TCRdb ran MiXCR on the multiplex PCR reads. The sample consists of 250,000 to 400,000 distinct CDR3 sequences, more than 15% of them appearing once. The sample consisted of peripheral blood mononuclear cells (PBMCs), taken at new diagnosis, from a patient treated with antithyroid drugs. The receptors shown here come from a female donor with Graves disease.

The chain links TRBV6-1 to TRBJ2-1; possibly TRBD1 or TRBD2 for D (5 bases each). Trimming took off 3 bases at V and 9 bases at J, with 21 bases between the two ends. Germline V lookup: CDR1 MNHNS, CDR2 SASEGT. The CDR3 covers 16 residues. The CDR3 loop reads CASSDYVRRGAGEQFF. In nucleotides, the CDR3 is TGTGCCAGCAGTGATTACGTCCGTCGGGGCGCCGGTGAGCAGTTCTTC.

This rearrangement joins TRBV24-1 to TRBJ2-1, with D unclear. Germline CDR1 KGHDR, CDR2 SFDVKD. CDR3 length: 13 residues. V lost 4 bases and J 2 bases, leaving 5 bases between the germline ends. This CDR3 is CATSETAYNEQFF. Written as DNA, the CDR3 is TGTGCCACCAGTGAAACAGCCTACAATGAGCAGTTCTTC.

This clonotype was observed many times. The genes are TRBV5-8 and TRBJ2-1; no firm D call. Germline V lookup: CDR1 SGHTS, CDR2 YDEGEE. Trimming removed 5 bases at V and 0 bases at J, with 9 bases between. The CDR3 consists of 14 residues. The CDR3 DNA follows: TGTGCCAGCAGAGTGTTGGACTCCTACAATGAGCAGTTCTTC. Protein product: CASRVLDSYNEQFF.